This T cell receptor beta chain was documented in a study of blood T cell repertoires in COVID-19. Using immunoSEQ multiplex PCR, the repertoire was profiled, and TCRdb retains in-frame clones only, with some absent. The sample lists 150,000 to 190,000 clones; 80% to 90% were seen once. The V end was cut by 0 bases, the J end by 9 bases, with 12 bases between. The CDR3 length is 15 residues. CDR1 LGHDT and CDR2 YNNKEL come from the germline V gene (reference sequence). The source material was peripheral blood. V is TRBV3-1 (or the pseudogene TRBV3-2) and J is TRBJ1-6, with a possible D match to TRBD1 (5 bases). This clonotype originated in a woman in her 70s with acute or convalescent COVID-19. The CDR3 spells CASSQDVAGGSPLHF. In DNA form, the CDR3 reads TGTGCCAGCAGCCAAGATGTCGCGGGGGGTTCACCCCTCCACTTT.